This T cell receptor beta chain was observed in a study of HIV-infected patients and healthy controls (TCRdb year 2014). About the investigation overall: Whether deep TCR repertoire sequencing of small blood samples from HIV patients could capture immune perturbation and reconstitution was tested in the study. Paper-wide results and their limitations: MAIT cell alpha-chain CDR3s were present at high frequency in healthy controls but severely depleted in HIV+ repertoires. The pairing of alpha and beta chains was not determined in the samples. Processing included only sixteen HIV-infected individuals, and this was regarded by the authors as a major limit on how widely the findings apply. Comparisons were complicated by unequal numbers of distinct sequences between patients and controls, and rare events from HIV-infected data were overweighted by size-matching. Size-matched repertoire data did not replicate the apparent post-therapy recovery of the Gini index in HIV-infected patients. HLA typing of donors was not performed in the study. Slight age and sex profile differences between the study cohorts did not explain the observed diversity differences. Compared with untreated HIV+ repertoires, healthy control repertoires had roughly threefold more distinct CDR3s and a higher Shannon diversity. Oligoclonality may be reflected in the significantly higher mean Gini indices of HIV-infected repertoires compared with controls. Mean usage differed significantly between HIV-infected patients and controls for eight alpha and eight beta V genes. Sequencing depth was restricted by the use of whole blood, which also prevented the dynamics of distinct T-cell subpopulations from being separated. HIV-associated CDR3s exhibited a significant reduction in frequency during therapy, whereas CMV-associated CDR3s exhibited no significant change, although the majority increased in frequency. By Jaccard index and by the count of highly shared sequences, healthy controls shared more CDR3s between individuals than HIV+ patients did.

This clonotype is deemed medium-sized (0.01 to 0.1%). The antigen it recognizes is unknown. No much larger clonotype is one base removed from it; base qualities were not supplied. Using SuperScript III with primers targeting the alpha and beta constant regions, approximately 450 ng of RNA was reverse transcribed. Separate libraries for the alpha and beta chains were generated through chain-specific third strand synthesis that incorporated multiplexing indices. The protocol used a single primer pair to amplify all rearrangements within a chain, which avoided primer bias, and attached molecular barcodes to each cDNA molecule. Purified cDNA was ligated with T4 RNA Ligase 1 onto a 5' RACE adapter bearing a random hexamer and the SP2 sequencing primer site. Second strand synthesis was performed with Phusion polymerase and primed from the SP2 site, and slow temperature ramps were applied to favor optimal annealing. Each molecule's 12-nucleotide barcode consisted of two random hexamer sequences, both added before amplification and joined together. An amplification PCR of 23 cycles with P5s and P7 primers came after a short first PCR that had added P5 and P7 adapter elements plus a second index. The libraries went through roughly 28 PCR cycles in total, were quantified on a Qubit, were sized on a Bioanalyzer, and were diluted to around 4 nM. Normalized libraries were sequenced on an Illumina MiSeq with 2 x 250 paired-end kits. Reverse transcription reactions underwent purification over MinElute columns, with elution into roughly 10 ul Tris-Cl. Adapter ligations ran for approximately 25 hours at 16 degrees C and were afterwards cleaned with AMPure XP beads at a 1:1 ratio. The original pipeline was this. A modified Decombinator processed the demultiplexed FASTQ files and output V, J, insert and barcode information. Sequences that shared a barcode but differed from the dominant sequence were treated as errors and discarded, and barcodes were clustered at Levenshtein distance 3 and counted to estimate the original cDNA molecules. Downstream analyses used R packages ineq, vegan, igraph and RCytoscape, with IMGT nomenclature and CDR3 definitions. V gene usage was calculated across distinct sequences, with every TCR tallied a single time to avoid skew from clonal expansion. Within a donor, similarity networks joined unique CDR3 amino acid sequences in every case where two of them were separated by a single Levenshtein edit. The authors compiled published HIV-specific CDR3s (approximately 86 alpha, several hundred beta) and CMV-specific CDR3s (roughly twelve alpha, 250 or so beta) and searched for them in the repertoires. Random subsampling to size-matched repertoires demonstrated that the decreased diversity in patients did not result from their lower sequence numbers. In-frame beta chains were kept once TCRdb had trimmed the public reads at Q25 with fastp and called clones with MiXCR. Identical CDR3 proteins give one entry, which carries the most common genes and DNA. The authors' filters were not applied to this entry. For this sample the table gives approximately 9,400 distinct CDR3 sequences, of which 8% were detected only once. Jointly, the top ten make up around 5.9% of the sample.

Whole blood was used without fractionating the cells, so the repertoire represented all peripheral T cells without sorting. As controls, around eleven uninfected healthy donors were sampled, and several of those donors gave samples twice, roughly 3 months apart. An approximately 2.6 ml sample of peripheral blood was drawn into Tempus tubes for RNA extraction. Residual genomic DNA was removed with the TURBO-DNase kit and globin mRNA was depleted with GLOBINclear. The CDR3 covers 15 residues, taking in both the cysteine and the phenylalanine. Only the CDR3 DNA stays, 45 bases, in frame from base 1. The germline ends are 17 bases apart after V is trimmed by 3 bases and J by 7 bases. CDR1 and CDR2 are drawn from the germline V gene: SGHTA, FQGNSA.

The sequence links TRBV7-2 to TRBJ2-3; the best D guess is TRBD2, with 5 bases matching. Specimen: blood. The sequence came from an adult in good health. CDR3 loop: CASSFVGDGSNTQYF. The nucleotide sequence reads as follows: TGTGCCAGCAGCTTCGTCGGGGATGGGAGTAATACGCAGTATTTT. Beyond the CDR3, the reference TRBV7-2 and TRBJ2-3 genes provide the residues; the full variable domain reads: GAGVSQSPSNKVTEKGKDVELRCDPISGHTALYWYRQSLGQGLEFLIYFQGNSAPDKSGLPSDRFSAERTGGSVSTLTIQRTQQEDSAVYLCASSFVGDGSNTQYFGPGTRLTVL.